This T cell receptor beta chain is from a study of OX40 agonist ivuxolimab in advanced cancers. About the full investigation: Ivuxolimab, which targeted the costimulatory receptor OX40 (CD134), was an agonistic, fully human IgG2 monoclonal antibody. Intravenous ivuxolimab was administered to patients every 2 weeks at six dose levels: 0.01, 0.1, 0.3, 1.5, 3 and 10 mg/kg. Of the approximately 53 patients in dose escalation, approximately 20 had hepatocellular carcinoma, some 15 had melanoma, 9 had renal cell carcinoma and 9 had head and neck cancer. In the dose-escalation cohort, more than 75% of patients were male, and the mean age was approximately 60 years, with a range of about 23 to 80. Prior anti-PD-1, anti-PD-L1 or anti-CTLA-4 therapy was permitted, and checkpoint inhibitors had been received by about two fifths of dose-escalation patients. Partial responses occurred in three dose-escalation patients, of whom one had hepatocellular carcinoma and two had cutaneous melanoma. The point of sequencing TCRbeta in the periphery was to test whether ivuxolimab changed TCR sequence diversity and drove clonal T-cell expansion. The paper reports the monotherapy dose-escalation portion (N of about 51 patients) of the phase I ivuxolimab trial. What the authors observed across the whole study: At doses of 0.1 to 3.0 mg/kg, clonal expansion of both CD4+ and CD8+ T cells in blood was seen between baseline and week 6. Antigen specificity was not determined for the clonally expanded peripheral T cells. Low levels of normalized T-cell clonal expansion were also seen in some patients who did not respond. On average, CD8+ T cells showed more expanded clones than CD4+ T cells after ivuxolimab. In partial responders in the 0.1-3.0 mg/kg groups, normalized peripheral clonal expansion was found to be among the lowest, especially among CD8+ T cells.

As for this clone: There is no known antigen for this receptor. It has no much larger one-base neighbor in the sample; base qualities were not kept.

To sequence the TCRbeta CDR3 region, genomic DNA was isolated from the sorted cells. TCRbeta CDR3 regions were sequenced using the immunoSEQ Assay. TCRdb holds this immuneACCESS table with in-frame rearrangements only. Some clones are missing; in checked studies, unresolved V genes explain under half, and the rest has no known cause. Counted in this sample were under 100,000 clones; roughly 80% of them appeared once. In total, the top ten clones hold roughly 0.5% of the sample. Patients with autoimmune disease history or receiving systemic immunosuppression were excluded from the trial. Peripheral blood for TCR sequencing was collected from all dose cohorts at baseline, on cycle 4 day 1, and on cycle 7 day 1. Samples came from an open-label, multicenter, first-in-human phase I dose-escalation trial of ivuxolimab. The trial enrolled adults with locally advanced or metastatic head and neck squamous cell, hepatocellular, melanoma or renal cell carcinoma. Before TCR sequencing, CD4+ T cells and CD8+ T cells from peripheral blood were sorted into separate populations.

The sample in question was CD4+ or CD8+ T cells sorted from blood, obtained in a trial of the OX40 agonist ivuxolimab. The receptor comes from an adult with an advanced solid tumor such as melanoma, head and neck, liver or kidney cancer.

The CDR3 protein sequence reads: CASSPGQGAGQPQHF. The DNA sequence is as follows: TGTGCCAGCAGCCCCGGACAGGGGGCTGGTCAGCCCCAGCATTTT. The chain is made from TRBV5-4 and TRBJ1-5; 11 junctional bases match TRBD1. The CDR3 covers 15 residues, taking in both the cysteine and the phenylalanine. Only the CDR3 DNA is retained, 45 bases long and in frame from the first base. V is cut back by 4 bases and J by 6 bases, with 6 bases in the junction unmatched. Via the germline V gene (reference sequence), CDR1 is SGHNT and CDR2 YYREEE.